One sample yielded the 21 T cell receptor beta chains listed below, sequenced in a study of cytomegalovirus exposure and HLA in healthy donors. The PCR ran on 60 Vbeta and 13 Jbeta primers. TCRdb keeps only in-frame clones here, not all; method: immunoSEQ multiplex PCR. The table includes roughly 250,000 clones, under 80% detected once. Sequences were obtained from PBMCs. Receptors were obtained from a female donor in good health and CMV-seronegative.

CDR3 sequence reads: CASSPPETSGKETQYF. The DNA of the CDR3 is TGTGCCAGCAGCCCACCCGAGACTAGCGGAAAAGAGACCCAGTACTTC. The J gene is TRBJ2-5, the V gene TRBV7-9; 9 positions match TRBD2. Germline V CDR1 and CDR2: SEHNR, FQNEAQ (reference sequence). The V and J ends lost 5 bases and 3 bases, in that order; junction bases with no gene match: 10. The CDR3 length is 16 residues.

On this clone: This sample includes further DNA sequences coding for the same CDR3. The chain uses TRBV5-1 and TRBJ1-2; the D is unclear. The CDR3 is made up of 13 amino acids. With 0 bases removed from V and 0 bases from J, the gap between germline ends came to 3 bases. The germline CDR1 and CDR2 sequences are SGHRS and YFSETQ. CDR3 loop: CASSLDSNYGYTF. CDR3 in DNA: TGCGCCAGCAGCTTGGACTCTAACTATGGCTACACCTTC.

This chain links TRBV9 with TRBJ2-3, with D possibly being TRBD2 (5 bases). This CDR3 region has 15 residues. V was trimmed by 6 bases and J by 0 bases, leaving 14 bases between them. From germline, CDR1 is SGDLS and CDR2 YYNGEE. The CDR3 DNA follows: TGTGCCAGCAAACCCGGAGCGGCTAGCACAGATACGCAGTATTTT. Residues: CASKPGAASTDTQYF.

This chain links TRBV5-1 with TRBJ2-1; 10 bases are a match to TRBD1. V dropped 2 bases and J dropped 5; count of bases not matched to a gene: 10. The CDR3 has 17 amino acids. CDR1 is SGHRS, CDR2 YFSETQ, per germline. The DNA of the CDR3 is TGCGCCAGCAGCTTTGAGTTTGGGACAGGGGCCCACAATGAGCAGTTCTTC. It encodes CASSFEFGTGAHNEQFF.

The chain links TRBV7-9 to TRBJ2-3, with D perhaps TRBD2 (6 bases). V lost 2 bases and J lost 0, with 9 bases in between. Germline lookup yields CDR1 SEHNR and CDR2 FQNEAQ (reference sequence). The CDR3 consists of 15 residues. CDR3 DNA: TGTGCCAGCAGCTTATTTGGGACTAGCACAGATACGCAGTATTTT. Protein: CASSLFGTSTDTQYF.

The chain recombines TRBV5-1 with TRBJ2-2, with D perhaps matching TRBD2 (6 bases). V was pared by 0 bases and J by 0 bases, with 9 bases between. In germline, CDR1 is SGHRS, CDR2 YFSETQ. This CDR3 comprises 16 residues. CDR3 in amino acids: CASSLEGLSNTGELFF. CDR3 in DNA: TGCGCCAGCAGCTTGGAGGGACTCTCGAACACCGGGGAGCTGTTTTTT.

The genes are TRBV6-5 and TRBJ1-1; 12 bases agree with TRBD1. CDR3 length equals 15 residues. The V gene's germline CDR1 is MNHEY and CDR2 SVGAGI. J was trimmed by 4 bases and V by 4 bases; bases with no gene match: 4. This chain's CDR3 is CASSFGDRGLTEAFF. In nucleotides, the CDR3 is TGTGCCAGCAGTTTTGGGGACAGGGGGCTCACTGAAGCTTTCTTT.

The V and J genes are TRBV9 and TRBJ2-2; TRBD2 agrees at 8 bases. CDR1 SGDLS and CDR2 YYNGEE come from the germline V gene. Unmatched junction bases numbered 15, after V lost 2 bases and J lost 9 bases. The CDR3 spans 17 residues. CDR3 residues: CASSVAVLAGFSWELFF. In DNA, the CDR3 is TGTGCCAGCAGCGTGGCGGTGCTAGCGGGTTTCTCCTGGGAGCTGTTTTTT.

The CDR3 region is CATSRDTGIYGYTF. As DNA, the CDR3 is TGTGCCACCAGCAGAGATACAGGGATCTATGGCTACACCTTC. The V gene is TRBV15, the J gene TRBJ1-2, with D perhaps TRBD1 (6 bases). The CDR3 totals 14 residues. Germline CDR1 is LNHNV and CDR2 is YYDKDF (reference sequence). The V end was cut by 0 bases, the J end by 4 bases, with 9 bases between. Supplemented by reference TRBV15 and TRBJ1-2, the full variable domain reads DAMVIQNPRYQVTQFGKPVTLSCSQTLNHNVMYWYQQKSSQAPKLLFHYYDKDFNNEADTPDNFQSRRPNTSFCFLDIRSPGLGDTAMYLCATSRDTGIYGYTFGSGTRLTVV.

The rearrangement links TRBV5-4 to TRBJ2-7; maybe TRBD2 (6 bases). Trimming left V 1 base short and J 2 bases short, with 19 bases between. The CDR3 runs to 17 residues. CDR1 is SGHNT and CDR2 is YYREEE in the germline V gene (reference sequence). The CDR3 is CASSLNPALAATYEQYF. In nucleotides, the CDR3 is TGTGCCAGCAGCTTGAACCCGGCGTTAGCGGCTACCTACGAGCAGTACTTC.

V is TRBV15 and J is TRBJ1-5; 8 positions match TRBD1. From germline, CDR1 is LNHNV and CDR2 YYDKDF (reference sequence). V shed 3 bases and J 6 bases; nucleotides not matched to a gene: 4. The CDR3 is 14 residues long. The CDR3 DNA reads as TGTGCCACCAGCAGGACAGGGGTACGTCAGCCCCAGCATTTT. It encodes CATSRTGVRQPQHF.

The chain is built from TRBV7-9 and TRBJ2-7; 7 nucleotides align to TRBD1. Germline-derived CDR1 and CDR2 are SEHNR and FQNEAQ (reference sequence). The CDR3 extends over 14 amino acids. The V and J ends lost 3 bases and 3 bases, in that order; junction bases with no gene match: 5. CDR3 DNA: TGTGCCAGCAGCTTTGGCGGACAGGACTACGAGCAGTACTTC. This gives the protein CASSFGGQDYEQYF.

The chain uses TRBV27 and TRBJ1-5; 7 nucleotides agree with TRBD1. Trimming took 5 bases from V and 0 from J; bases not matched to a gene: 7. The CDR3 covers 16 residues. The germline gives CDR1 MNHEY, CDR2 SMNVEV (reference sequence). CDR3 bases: TGTGCCAGCAGTCGCAGGGACAGCAATAGCAATCAGCCCCAGCATTTT. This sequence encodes CASSRRDSNSNQPQHF.

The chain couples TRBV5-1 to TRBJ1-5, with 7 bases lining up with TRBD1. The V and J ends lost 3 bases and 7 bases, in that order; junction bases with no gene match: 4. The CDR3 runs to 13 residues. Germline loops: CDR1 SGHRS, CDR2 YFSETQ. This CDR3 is CASSSGGGQPQHF. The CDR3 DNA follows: TGCGCCAGCAGCTCAGGGGGTGGACAGCCCCAGCATTTT. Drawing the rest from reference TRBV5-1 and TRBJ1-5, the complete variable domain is KAGVTQTPRYLIKTRGQQVTLSCSPISGHRSVSWYQQTPGQGLQFLFEYFSETQRNKGNFPGRFSGRQFSNSRSEMNVSTLELGDSALYLCASSSGGGQPQHFGDGTRLSIL.

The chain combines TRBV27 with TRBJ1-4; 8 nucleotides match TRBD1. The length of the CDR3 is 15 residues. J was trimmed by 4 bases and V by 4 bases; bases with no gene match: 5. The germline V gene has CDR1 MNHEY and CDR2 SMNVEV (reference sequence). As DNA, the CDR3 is TGTGCCAGCAGTTCCAGACAGGGGCTTAATGAAAAACTGTTTTTT. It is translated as CASSSRQGLNEKLFF. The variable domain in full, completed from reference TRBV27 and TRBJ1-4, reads EAQVTQNPRYLITVTGKKLTVTCSQNMNHEYMSWYRQDPGLGLRQIYYSMNVEVTDKGDVPEGYKVSRKEKRNFPLILESPSPNQTSLYFCASSSRQGLNEKLFFGSGTQLSVL.

The CDR3 coding sequence is TGTGCCATCAGCCACGGGCGGGGAGTTCAAGAGACCCAGTACTTC. It encodes CAISHGRGVQETQYF. The genes are TRBV10-3 and TRBJ2-5, with D maybe TRBD2 (6 bases). The germline V gene encodes CDR1 ENHRY and CDR2 SYGVKD. V was shortened by 6 bases and J by 2 bases, with 16 bases between the two germline ends. The CDR3 loop spans 15 amino acids.

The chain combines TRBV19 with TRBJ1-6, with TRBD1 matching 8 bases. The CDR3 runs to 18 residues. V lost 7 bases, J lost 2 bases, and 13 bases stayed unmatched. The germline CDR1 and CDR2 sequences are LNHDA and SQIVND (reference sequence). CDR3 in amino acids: CASNEGPRGRPYNSPLHF. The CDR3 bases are TGTGCCAGTAACGAAGGCCCCAGGGGGCGCCCCTATAATTCACCCCTCCACTTT.

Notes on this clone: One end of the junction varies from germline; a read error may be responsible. In DNA form, the CDR3 reads TGTGCCAGCAGCTACAACCGGGACTCAGATACGCAGTTTTTT. It is translated as CASSYNRDSDTQFF. The V gene is TRBV9, the J gene TRBJ2-3, with D tentatively TRBD2 (6 bases). CDR1 is SGDLS and CDR2 is YYNGEE in the germline V gene. The CDR3 spans 14 residues.

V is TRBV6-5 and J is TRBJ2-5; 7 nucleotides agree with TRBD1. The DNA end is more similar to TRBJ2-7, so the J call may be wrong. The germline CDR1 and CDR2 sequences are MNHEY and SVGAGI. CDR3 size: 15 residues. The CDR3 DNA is TGTGCCAGCAGAGACAGGGAAGTTACTACCTACGAGCAGTACTTC. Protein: CASRDREVTTYEQYF.

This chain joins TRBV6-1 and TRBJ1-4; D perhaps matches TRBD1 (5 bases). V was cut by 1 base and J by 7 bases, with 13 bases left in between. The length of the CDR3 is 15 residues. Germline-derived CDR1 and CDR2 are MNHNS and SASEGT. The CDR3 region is CASSEVGGMAEKLFF. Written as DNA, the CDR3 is TGTGCCAGCAGTGAAGTGGGGGGAATGGCTGAAAAACTGTTTTTT.

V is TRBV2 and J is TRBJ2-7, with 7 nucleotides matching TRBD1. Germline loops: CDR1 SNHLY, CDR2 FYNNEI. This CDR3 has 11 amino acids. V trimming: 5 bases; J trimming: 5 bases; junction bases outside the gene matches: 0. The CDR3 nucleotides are TGTGCCAGCAGTACAGGGGACGAGCAGTACTTC. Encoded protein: CASSTGDEQYF.